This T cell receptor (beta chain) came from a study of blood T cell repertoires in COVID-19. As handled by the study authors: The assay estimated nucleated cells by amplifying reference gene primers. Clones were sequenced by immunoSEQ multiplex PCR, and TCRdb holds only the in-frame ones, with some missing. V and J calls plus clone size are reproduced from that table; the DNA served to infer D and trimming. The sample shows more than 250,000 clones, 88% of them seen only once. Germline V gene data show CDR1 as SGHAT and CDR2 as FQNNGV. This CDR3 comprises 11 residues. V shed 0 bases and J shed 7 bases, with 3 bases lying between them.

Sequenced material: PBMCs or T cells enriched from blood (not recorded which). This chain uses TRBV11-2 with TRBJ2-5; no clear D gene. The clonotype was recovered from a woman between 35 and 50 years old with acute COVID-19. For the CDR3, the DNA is TGTGCCAGCAGCTTAGAGGCGACCCAGTACTTC. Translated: CASSLEATQYF.